Listed here is a single T cell receptor beta chain. In the naive CD8 group, cells lacked CD45RO and were positively selected for CCR7, so terminally differentiated effector memory CD45RA+ cells were left out. The V end was cut by 5 bases, the J end by 8 bases, with 6 bases between. The CDR3 is 11 residues long. Germline values: CDR1 SGHAT, CDR2 FQNNGV. This entry is derived from a study of shared clonotypes between healthy human individuals. Here immunoSEQ multiplex PCR was the method, and the copy in TCRdb shows in-frame clones only, minus some. The data hold 660,000 or so clones, with 95% to 96% observed a single time.

The specimen sequenced was naive CD8+ T cells sorted from blood. This TCR was recovered from a woman aged 25-40 years in good health. This rearrangement joins TRBV11-2 to TRBJ2-2; D is undetermined. CDR3: CASSPVGELFF. The CDR3 nucleotides are TGTGCCAGCAGCCCGGTGGGGGAGCTGTTTTTT.